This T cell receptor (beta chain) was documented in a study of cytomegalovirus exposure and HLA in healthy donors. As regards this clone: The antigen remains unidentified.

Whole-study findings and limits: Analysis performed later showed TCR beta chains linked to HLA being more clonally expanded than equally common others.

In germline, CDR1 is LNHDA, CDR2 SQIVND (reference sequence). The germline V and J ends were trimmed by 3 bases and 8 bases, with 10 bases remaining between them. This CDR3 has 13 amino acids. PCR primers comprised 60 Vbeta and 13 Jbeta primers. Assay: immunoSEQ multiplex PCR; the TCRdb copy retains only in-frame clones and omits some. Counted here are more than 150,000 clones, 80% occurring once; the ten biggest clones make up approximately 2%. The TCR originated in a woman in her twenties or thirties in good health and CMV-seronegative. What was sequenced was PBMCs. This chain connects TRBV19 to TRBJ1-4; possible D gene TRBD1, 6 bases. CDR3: CASSIGGGEKLFF. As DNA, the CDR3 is TGTGCCAGTAGTATCGGGGGGGGCGAAAAACTGTTTTTT.